The table lists the clone carrying this TCR beta chain with a few counts. The entry originates in a study of blood T cell repertoires in COVID-19. The CDR3 totals 15 residues. V lost 3 bases and J 0 bases, leaving 12 bases between the germline ends. Germline CDR1 SGHNT, CDR2 YENEEA. How the authors handled the data: Cell counts per sample came from amplifying reference gene primers. The repertoire was sequenced with immunoSEQ multiplex PCR; TCRdb's copy has only in-frame clones and lacks some. That table supplies the V and J calls and clone size; D and trimming were determined from the DNA. This repertoire shows 120,000 to 150,000 clones, more than 75% found once; its top ten account for 3.5% to 4.5%.

The chain uses TRBV11-3 and TRBJ2-7; D is unclear. This TCR came from a man aged 60-69 years with acute or convalescent COVID-19. Sequencing was done on a sample of peripheral blood. CDR3 sequence reads: CASSFHSGGSYEQYF. The DNA for the CDR3 is TGTGCCAGCAGCTTTCATTCTGGCGGCTCCTACGAGCAGTACTTC.